This TCR beta chain was sequenced in a study of T cells in Graves' hyperthyroidism and ophthalmopathy. The TCR beta CDR3 regions underwent amplification using RNA transcripts as the source. TCR CDR3 regions were first amplified by RT-PCR with HTBI primers. TCRdb processed the multiplex PCR reads anew with MiXCR; each CDR3 protein has one entry. The data hold roughly 300,000 distinct CDR3 sequences, with less than 30% observed a single time. This clonotype was seen at least ten times. Its antigen is unknown. Study-level results: Ophthalmopathy cases were set apart from stable hyperthyroidism by a 13 V-J model.

A patient was excluded if there was uncontrolled infection, other autoimmune disease, pregnancy or lactation. Preceding any ophthalmopathy symptoms, the blood sample dates from first hyperthyroidism diagnosis. Fresh peripheral blood, roughly 10 ml, was the source of the PBMCs. The ends were cut back, 2 bases at V and 2 bases at J, with 9 bases in the middle. Looked up from germline, CDR1 is MNHNS and CDR2 is SASEGT. The CDR3 consists of 14 residues. This clonotype was sampled from a man aged 35 to 55 with Graves' hyperthyroidism that later progressed to Graves' ophthalmopathy. This chain connects TRBV6-1 to TRBJ1-1; D gene ambiguous. Sequencing used blood. The CDR3 sequence: CASSEPGLNTEAFF. CDR3 bases: TGTGCCAGCAGTGAACCCGGACTTAACACTGAAGCTTTCTTT.